These T cell receptor beta chains were read from a single sample in a study of blood T cell repertoires in COVID-19. Repertoires were generated with immunoSEQ multiplex PCR, while TCRdb's copy carries only in-frame clones and drops some. The sample yields about 280,000 clones, 88% seen once. Sequenced: peripheral blood. The receptors come from a woman younger than 45 with COVID-19, enrolled during active disease. The conserved cysteine and the conserved F or W are not part of the CDR3 here.

ASSPRTAMGSPLH | TRBV28
ATTTGSYEQY | TRBV24-1
ASTTLARTDTQY | TRBV10-2
ASSLTGGFNEKLF | TRBV7-9
ASSPFGGNEKLF | TRBV9
ASSPSGGESPLH | TRBV18
ASSLAGEGTEAF | TRBV5-1
ASSLEGTETSPYQPQH | TRBV5-5
ASSLSQGGQPQH | TRBV5-1
AISESRTGDTIY | TRBV10-3
ASSMGTSGRQETQY | TRBV5-1
ASSLSSDTGELF | TRBV27
ASSLPRDRGYEKLF | TRBV5-5
ASSIQGNTEAF | TRBV2
ASAFGGPSPLH | TRBV5-6
ASSPRLAGEFNEQF | TRBV5-1
ASSAQTGGSYEQY | TRBV9
ASSYFGSSYEQY | TRBV6-5
ASSVGEGYEQY | TRBV6-4
ASSAQGRGNGYT | TRBV28
ATSRDFGGVYEQY | TRBV15
ASSPPGSRAETQY | TRBV19
ASSHGVRWGSSGYNEQF | TRBV4-2
ASSVAPSYEQY | TRBV9
ASSLGGQLGEQF | TRBV5-1
ASSENGLSGNTIY | TRBV2
ASRLGLAGAGELF | TRBV7-3
ASSDTPKPPGDEKLF | TRBV25-1
ASSLGSAGVETQY | TRBV5-4
AISERAGGHQPQH | TRBV10-3
ASSPTGQEANSPLH | TRBV18
ASSLGSPDTQY | TRBV11-2
AISDTETSGREQF | TRBV10-3
ASTPTLGQWNTEAF | TRBV28
ASSPGLYSSYEQY | TRBV19
ASRLGAGASTDTQY | TRBV6-6
ASSLDERVAEGVTDTQY | TRBV7-9
ASSFQTGDNSPLH | TRBV5-1
ASSAGLGVGY | TRBV5-6
ASSLGRGWNQPQH | TRBV27
ASSTPGGQYYEQY | TRBV18
ASSYRVGVNTEAF | TRBV6-5
ASSSDRVLDWEQY | TRBV28
ASSAPGTGKPNTGELF | TRBV5-1
ASSLGGGSGQETQY | TRBV7-7
ASSYSRLETQY | TRBV6-2/TRBV6-3